One and the same sample provided the 20 T cell receptor beta chains below, sequenced in a study of blood T cell repertoires in COVID-19 (dated by TCRdb to between 2020 and 2021). To prepare the library, the immunoSEQ multiplex PCR assay was applied. Entries here come from immuneACCESS through TCRdb and include only in-frame sequences with V and J called. Some clones fail to appear in such tables; in the studies checked, an unresolved V gene covers under half of the shortfall, and the cause of the remainder is unknown. This sample gives fewer than 150,000 clones in total; around 64% of them show up just once. Approximately 0.79% of the sample lies in the top ten. The source material was peripheral blood. The source of these receptors is a human donor with acute or convalescent COVID-19. The donor label of this sample is uncertain.

This chain uses TRBV6-1 with TRBJ1-1, with D maybe TRBD1 (5 bases). Germline V gene lookup returns CDR1 MNHNS and CDR2 SASEGT. V was clipped by 7 bases and J by 0 bases, with 18 bases between them. This CDR3 is 16 amino acids long. This CDR3 is CASNEGPLQMNTEAFF. CDR3 nucleotides: TGTGCCAGCAATGAGGGGCCCCTGCAGATGAACACTGAAGCTTTCTTT.

The chain employs TRBV15 and TRBJ1-1; 10 bases align to TRBD1. Germline assignment: CDR1 LNHNV and CDR2 YYDKDF (reference sequence). This CDR3 is 13 amino acids long. V gave up 1 base and J gave up 11 bases; unmatched junction bases: 4. Here the CDR3 DNA reads TGTGCCACCAGCAGAGTTGGACAGGGGGATGCTTTCTTT. Translation gives CATSRVGQGDAFF.

The chain links TRBV11-2 to TRBJ1-4, with D maybe TRBD1 (6 bases). Germline lookup yields CDR1 SGHAT and CDR2 FQNNGV. V lost 5 bases, J lost 0 bases, and 10 bases lay in between. The CDR3 covers 15 residues. This chain's CDR3 is CASSPRTATNEKLFF. In DNA, the CDR3 is TGTGCCAGCAGCCCTAGGACAGCAACTAATGAAAAACTGTTTTTT.

This clone was seen only a few times. J is TRBJ2-5 and V is TRBV6-6; D unresolved. The V and J ends lost 7 bases and 5 bases respectively, with 14 bases between them. This CDR3 has 13 residues. Per germline, CDR1 MNHNY and CDR2 SVGAGI (reference sequence). CDR3 loop: CASKITQWETQYF. The CDR3 DNA is TGTGCCAGCAAAATAACCCAGTGGGAGACCCAGTACTTC.

The sample holds a few counts of this clone. The genes are TRBV7-8 and TRBJ2-2, with TRBD2 identical over 13 bases. V lost 5 bases to trimming and J lost 4 bases; unmatched junction nucleotides: 7. Germline V CDR1 and CDR2: SGHVS, FQNEAQ. This CDR3 spans 17 amino acids. CDR3 nucleotides: TGTGCCAGCAGCCCCCGAAGGACTAGCGGGGGCACCGGGGAGCTGTTTTTT. Its translation: CASSPRRTSGGTGELFF.

V and J are TRBV11-3 and TRBJ2-2; a weak D match, TRBD2 (6 bases). The V end lost 5 bases, the J end lost 1 base, and 11 bases lay between the germline ends. Germline V CDR1 and CDR2: SGHNT, YENEEA. The CDR3 loop spans 15 amino acids. CDR3: CASSPQGLNTGELFF. The CDR3 bases are TGTGCCAGCAGCCCCCAGGGACTGAACACCGGGGAGCTGTTTTTT.

This clone turned up a few times. The chain combines TRBV6-5 with TRBJ1-5, with D possibly TRBD1 on 5 matching bases. Germline CDR1 reads MNHEY; CDR2 reads SVGAGI. The CDR3 spans 14 residues. Trimming left V 4 bases short and J 6 bases short, with 13 bases between. DNA for the CDR3: TGTGCCAGCAGTTCACAACCCGGGGGTCAGCCCCAGCATTTT. Amino acid sequence: CASSSQPGGQPQHF.

The sample holds one count of this clone. The chain joins TRBV25-1 to TRBJ1-2; D is undetermined. Germline V gives CDR1 MGHDK, CDR2 SYGVNS. The CDR3 spans 14 residues. With 1 base removed from V and 14 bases from J, the gap between germline ends came to 20 bases. The CDR3 loop reads CASSEFQAGHRQTF. The CDR3 DNA reads TGTGCCAGCAGTGAATTCCAGGCAGGCCACCGTCAGACCTTC.

The rearrangement uses TRBV19 and TRBJ2-7, with 7 bases aligning to TRBD1. Germline trimming cut 2 bases from V and 5 bases from J; bases unmatched to any gene: 3. The CDR3 runs 13 residues. The germline V gene has CDR1 LNHDA and CDR2 SQIVND (reference sequence). CDR3 in amino acids: CASSILGQNEQYF. The CDR3 bases are TGTGCCAGTAGTATATTGGGACAGAACGAGCAGTACTTC.

The chain employs TRBV6-6 and TRBJ1-2, with D hard to call. V dropped 6 bases and J dropped 0 bases, with 11 bases sitting between them. CDR3 length: 14 amino acids. Germline CDR1 reads MNHNY; CDR2 reads SVGAGI (reference sequence). Here the CDR3 DNA reads TGTGCCAGCAGACTAGGGAGCGCTAACTATGGCTACACCTTC. This translates into CASRLGSANYGYTF.

This clone was observed a handful of times. The chain links TRBV11-2 to TRBJ1-1; TRBD1 aligns across 8 bases. The V gene end was trimmed by 4 bases and the J gene end by 10 bases; junction bases not matched to a gene: 11. The CDR3 length is 14 residues. Germline CDR1 reads SGHAT; CDR2 reads FQNNGV. This CDR3 reads CASSSASRDRRAFF. As DNA, the CDR3 is TGTGCCAGCAGCTCCGCCTCCCGGGACAGGCGAGCTTTCTTT.

The chain is built from TRBV7-9 and TRBJ2-2; 7 bases are a match to TRBD2. The CDR3 runs 15 residues. J lost 5 bases, V lost 8 bases, and 11 bases had no gene match. Germline CDR1 reads SEHNR; CDR2 reads FQNEAQ (reference sequence). The CDR3 sequence is CASQGLADNTGELFF. The CDR3 nucleotides are TGTGCCAGCCAGGGTCTAGCGGATAATACCGGGGAGCTGTTTTTT.

This sequence joins TRBV7-9 and TRBJ1-1; D unclear. V was pared by 5 bases and J by 5 bases, with 12 bases between. The CDR3 covers 13 residues. Germline V CDR1 and CDR2: SEHNR, FQNEAQ (reference sequence). CDR3 sequence reads: CASSPPGETEAFF. The CDR3 DNA sequence: TGTGCCAGCAGCCCACCCGGGGAAACTGAAGCTTTCTTT.

The J gene is TRBJ2-2, the V gene TRBV2, with 8 bases identical to TRBD2. V dropped 4 bases and J dropped 0; count of bases not matched to a gene: 10. In germline, CDR1 is SNHLY, CDR2 FYNNEI. The CDR3 runs 18 residues. DNA for the CDR3: TGTGCCAGCAGTGGGGCTTATTCGGGGGGGCCGAACACCGGGGAGCTGTTTTTT. Amino acid sequence: CASSGAYSGGPNTGELFF. Full variable domain (outside the CDR3, taken from reference TRBV2 and TRBJ2-2): EPEVTQTPSHQVTQMGQEVILRCVPISNHLYFYWYRQILGQKVEFLVSFYNNEISEKSEIFDDQFSVERPDGSNFTLKIRSTKLEDSAMYFCASSGAYSGGPNTGELFFGEGSRLTVL.

The chain uses TRBV2 and TRBJ1-2, with 7 bases fitting TRBD1. Trimming cost V 5 bases and J 3 bases; bases outside gene matches: 12. This CDR3 contains 16 residues. Per the germline V gene, CDR1 is SNHLY and CDR2 is FYNNEI. The CDR3 region is CASSPDRFTLDYGYTF. The CDR3 region has the DNA TGTGCCAGCAGTCCGGACAGGTTTACACTGGACTATGGCTACACCTTC.

The gene calls are TRBV14 and TRBJ1-1; unclear D gene. The CDR3 is made up of 16 amino acids. In germline, CDR1 is SGHDN, CDR2 FVKESK. Trimming took 0 bases from V and 1 from J, leaving 12 bases between them. The CDR3 loop reads CASSQDLWAANTEAFF. The CDR3 DNA follows: TGTGCCAGCAGCCAAGATTTATGGGCTGCGAACACTGAAGCTTTCTTT.

V and J are TRBV5-6 and TRBJ1-1; possibly TRBD1 for D (5 bases). The CDR3 has 16 residues. The V and J ends lost 1 base and 1 base respectively, with 14 bases between them. The germline CDR1 and CDR2 sequences are SGHDT and YYEEEE. CDR3 protein: CASSLQIYGQNTEAFF. CDR3 sequence (DNA): TGTGCCAGCAGCTTGCAAATCTACGGACAGAACACTGAAGCTTTCTTT.

The chain carries TRBV19 and TRBJ2-5; 7 bases fit TRBD1. The germline CDR1 and CDR2 sequences are LNHDA and SQIVND (reference sequence). This CDR3 is 13 amino acids long. V gave up 10 bases and J gave up 5 bases; unmatched junction bases: 10. CDR3 amino acids: CATKEGGGETQYF. The CDR3 DNA follows: TGTGCCACTAAAGAAGGGGGCGGGGAGACCCAGTACTTC.

This clone has a single count. V usage is TRBV27 and J usage is TRBJ1-4; D possibly corresponds to TRBD1 (5 bases). CDR1 is MNHEY and CDR2 is SMNVEV in the germline V gene (reference sequence). The CDR3 covers 15 residues. V lost 7 bases, J lost 4 bases, and 16 bases lay in between. The CDR3 DNA reads TGTGCCAGCAAGGGACTCGGAGCAAATAATGAAAAACTGTTTTTT. Protein sequence: CASKGLGANNEKLFF.

The rearrangement links TRBV6-4 to TRBJ1-4, with TRBD1 matching 8 bases. V gave up 4 bases and J gave up 7 bases; unmatched junction bases: 11. CDR3 length: 16 amino acids. Germline CDR1 reads MRHNA; CDR2 reads SNTAGT. CDR3 DNA: TGTGCCAGCAGTGTCTTCATTCATGACAGGGGTGAAAAACTGTTTTTT. Its translation is CASSVFIHDRGEKLFF.